This TCR beta chain was recorded in a study of spatial heterogeneity in lung cancer. Study-level information: Detection consistently captured more beta-chain sequences than alpha-chain sequences.

This clonotype occurred many times. The antigen is undetermined. Stated time point: sample taken at primary tumor resection. Donation came from over 60 patients with untreated early-stage non-small cell lung cancer. Whole-study findings and limits: Relative to follow-up, resection was when ubiquitous expanded tumor TCRs appeared more in blood.

There are 13 residues in the CDR3. In germline, CDR1 is MNHEY, CDR2 SMNVEV (reference sequence). V was clipped by 5 bases and J by 7 bases, with 14 bases between them. TCRdb recomputed calls from the 5' RACE reads with MiXCR, one row per CDR3 protein. The data show about 38,000 distinct CDR3 sequences, around 7.5% seen once. The rearrangement uses TRBV27 and TRBJ1-2; D unclear. Material: PBMCs, obtained at surgery. The sequence was obtained from a male donor with early-stage non-small cell lung cancer. CDR3 protein: CASSPQISGGYTF. Written as DNA, the CDR3 is TGTGCCAGCAGTCCACAAATTTCCGGTGGCTACACCTTC.